This T cell receptor (beta chain) was captured in a study of T cell responses to AZD1222 COVID-19 vaccine. Regarding this clone: Its antigen is as yet unknown.

The CDR3 totals 10 residues. Trimming removed 9 bases at V and 1 base at J, with 3 bases between. Germline CDR1 is MNHEY and CDR2 is SVGAGI. Method: immunoSEQ multiplex PCR; TCRdb's copy keeps in-frame clones and lacks some. The repertoire holds about 77,000 clones, more than 90% seen once, with around 4.5% in the top ten. Study-wide findings and caveats: The study identified only six AZD1222 recipients as seropositive at baseline. White British donors predominated, females outnumbered males, and clonal diversity was possibly underestimated.

Specimen: peripheral blood, collected 28 days after the second AZD1222 dose. This clonotype was obtained from an adult who received the AZD1222 COVID-19 vaccine. The J gene is TRBJ1-2, the V gene TRBV6-5; the D is unclear. The CDR3, as DNA: TGTGCCAGTTATAACTATGGCTACACCTTC. Translation gives CASYNYGYTF.